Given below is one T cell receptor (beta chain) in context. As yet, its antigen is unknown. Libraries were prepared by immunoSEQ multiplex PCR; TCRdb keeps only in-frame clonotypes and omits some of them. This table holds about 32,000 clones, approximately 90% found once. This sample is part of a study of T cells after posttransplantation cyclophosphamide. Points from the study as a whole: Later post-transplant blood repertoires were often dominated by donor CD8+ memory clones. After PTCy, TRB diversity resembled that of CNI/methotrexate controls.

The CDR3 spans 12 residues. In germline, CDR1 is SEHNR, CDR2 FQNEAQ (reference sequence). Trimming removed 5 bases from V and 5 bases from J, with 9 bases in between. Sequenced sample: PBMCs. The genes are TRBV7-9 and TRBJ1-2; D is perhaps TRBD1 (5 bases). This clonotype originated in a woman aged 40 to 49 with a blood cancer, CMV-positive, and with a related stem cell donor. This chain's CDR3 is CASSQDIYGYTF. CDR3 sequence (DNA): TGTGCCAGCAGCCAGGACATTTATGGCTACACCTTC.